This T cell receptor beta chain was profiled in a study of cytomegalovirus exposure and HLA in healthy donors. Overall study results and limits: CMV antigen specificity was confirmed in vitro for a few CMV-associated chains.

The CDR3 runs 14 residues. Trimming took 3 bases from V and 0 from J, leaving 9 bases between them. Germline loops: CDR1 MNHEY, CDR2 SVGAGI. PCR involved 60 Vbeta and 13 Jbeta primers. The data were produced by immunoSEQ multiplex PCR, yet TCRdb's version contains in-frame clones alone and is incomplete. The sample consists of some 130,000 clones, approximately 80% of them appearing once. Notes on this clone: The antigen is undetermined.

The chain joins TRBV6-5 to TRBJ2-7; possible D gene TRBD1, 6 bases. Specimen: PBMCs. This clonotype was obtained from a male donor in good health and CMV-seronegative. CDR3 amino acids: CASSYTGSSYEQYF. Written as DNA, the CDR3 is TGTGCCAGCAGTTATACAGGGAGCTCCTACGAGCAGTACTTC.